A selection of T cell receptor beta chains follows, all from one sample in a study of blood T cell repertoires in COVID-19. Produced via immunoSEQ multiplex PCR; TCRdb's table is partial and in-frame only. The sample has around 300,000 clones; approximately 91% are singletons. The specimen was PBMCs or T cells enriched from blood (not recorded which). The receptor source for this set is a middle-aged woman who had recovered from COVID-19. Both conserved end residues are part of each CDR3. A D gene is named only where the DNA matches it firmly. Only some rows state a clone size, as once, few, many or a class for expanded clones.

TRBJ1-2 TRBV19 TRBD1 . CASSNGQADYGYTF TGTGCCAGTAGTAATGGACAGGCCGACTATGGCTACACCTTC
TRBJ1-1 TRBV5-1 . . CASTREANTEAFF TGCGCCAGCACCAGGGAGGCGAACACTGAAGCTTTCTTT
TRBJ2-1 TRBV7-3 . . CASSLQRSSYNEQFF TGTGCCAGCAGCTTACAGCGGAGCTCTTACAATGAGCAGTTCTTC
TRBJ2-3 TRBV18 TRBD2 once CASSPSSSGPGQYF TGTGCCAGCTCACCGTCCTCTAGCGGGCCCGGGCAGTATTTT
TRBJ1-1 TRBV7-9 . . CASSSTIPPEAFF TGTGCCAGCAGCTCAACTATACCCCCTGAAGCTTTCTTT
TRBJ2-3 TRBV5-8 TRBD2 . CASSHTRTSGGHNTQYF TGTGCCAGCAGTCATACCCGGACTAGCGGGGGGCACAATACGCAGTATTTT
TRBJ1-2 TRBV6-4 . . CASSVFFSRTAGYTF TGTGCCAGCAGTGTATTTTTTTCTCGGACAGCTGGCTACACCTTC
TRBJ2-1 TRBV5-1 TRBD2 . CASSLEGGLAGVTLYNEQFF TGCGCCAGCAGCTTGGAAGGTGGCCTAGCGGGAGTGACCCTGTACAATGAGCAGTTCTTC
TRBJ2-1 TRBV2 TRBD2 . CASSGTSSHEQFF TGTGCCAGCAGTGGGACTAGCTCCCATGAGCAGTTCTTC
TRBJ1-3 TRBV2 . . CASSLQILSGNTIYF TGTGCCAGCAGTCTACAGATTCTCTCTGGAAACACCATATATTTT
TRBJ2-1 TRBV29-1 TRBD1 . CSVDDRGDEQFF TGCAGCGTAGATGACAGGGGCGATGAGCAGTTCTTC
TRBJ2-7 TRBV9 . . CASSQGSSGSYEQYF TGTGCCAGCAGCCAGGGGTCTAGCGGCTCCTACGAGCAGTACTTC
TRBJ2-7 TRBV5-1 TRBD1 . CASSIRDRVTYEQYF TGCGCCAGCAGCATACGGGACAGGGTCACCTACGAGCAGTACTTC
TRBJ1-5 TRBV5-1 . . CASSKGDGNQPQHF TGCGCCAGCAGCAAGGGGGACGGCAATCAGCCCCAGCATTTT
TRBJ2-7 TRBV12-5 TRBD2 few CASGSTSEYEQYF TGTGCTAGTGGTTCGACTAGCGAATACGAGCAGTACTTC
TRBJ2-1 TRBV5-1 . . CASSLSYNEQFF TGCGCCAGCAGTCTCTCCTACAATGAGCAGTTCTTC
TRBJ1-1 TRBV5-4 . . CASSLGQMNTEAFF TGTGCCAGCAGCTTGGGACAGATGAACACTGAAGCTTTCTTT
TRBJ2-2 TRBV5-4 TRBD2 . CASSLRGTITGELFF TGTGCCAGCAGCTTGAGAGGGACTATCACCGGGGAGCTGTTTTTT